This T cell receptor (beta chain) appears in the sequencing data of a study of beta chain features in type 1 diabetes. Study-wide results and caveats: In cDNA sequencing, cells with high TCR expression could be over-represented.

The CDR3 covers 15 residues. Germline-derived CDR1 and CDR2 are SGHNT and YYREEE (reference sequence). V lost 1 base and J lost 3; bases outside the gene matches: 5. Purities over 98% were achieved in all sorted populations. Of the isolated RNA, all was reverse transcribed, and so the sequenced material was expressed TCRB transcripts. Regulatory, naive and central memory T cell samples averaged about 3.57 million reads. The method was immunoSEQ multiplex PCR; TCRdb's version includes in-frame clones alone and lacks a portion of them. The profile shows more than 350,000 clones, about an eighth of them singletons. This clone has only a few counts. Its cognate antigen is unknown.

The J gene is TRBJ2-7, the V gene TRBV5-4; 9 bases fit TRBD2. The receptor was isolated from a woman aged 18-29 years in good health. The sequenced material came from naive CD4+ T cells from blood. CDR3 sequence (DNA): TGTGCCAGCAGCTTGAGGGAAGCGGGAGGCTACGAGCAGTACTTC. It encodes CASSLREAGGYEQYF. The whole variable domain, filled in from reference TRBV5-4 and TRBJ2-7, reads ETGVTQSPTHLIKTRGQQVTLRCSSQSGHNTVSWYQQALGQGPQFIFQYYREEENGRGNFPPRFSGLQFPNYSSELNVNALELDDSALYLCASSLREAGGYEQYFGPGTRLTVT.